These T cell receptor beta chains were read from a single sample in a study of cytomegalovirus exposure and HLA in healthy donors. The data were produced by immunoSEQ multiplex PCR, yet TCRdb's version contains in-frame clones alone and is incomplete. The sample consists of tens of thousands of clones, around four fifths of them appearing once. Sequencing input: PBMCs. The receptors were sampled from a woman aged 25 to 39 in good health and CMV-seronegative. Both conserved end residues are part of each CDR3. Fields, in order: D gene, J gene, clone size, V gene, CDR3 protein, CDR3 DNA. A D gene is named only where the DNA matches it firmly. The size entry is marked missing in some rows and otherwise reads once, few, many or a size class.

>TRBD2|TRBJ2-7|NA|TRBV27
CASGSSGGSYEQYF
TGTGCCAGCGGGTCCAGCGGGGGCTCCTACGAGCAGTACTTC
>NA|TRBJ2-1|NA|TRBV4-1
CASSQDLGSYSYNEQFF
TGCGCCAGCAGCCAAGATCTGGGCAGCTACTCCTACAATGAGCAGTTCTTC
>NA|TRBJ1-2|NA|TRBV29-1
CSVEDPGYTF
TGCAGCGTTGAAGACCCGGGCTACACCTTC
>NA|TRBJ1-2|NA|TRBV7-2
CASSGRDNNYGYTF
TGTGCCAGCAGCGGCCGGGACAACAACTATGGCTACACCTTC
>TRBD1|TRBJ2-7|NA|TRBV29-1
CSVAGQGSTEQYF
TGCAGCGTTGCGGGACAGGGTTCGACCGAGCAGTACTTC
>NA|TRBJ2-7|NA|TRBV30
CAWRSVSYEQYF
TGTGCCTGGAGATCTGTCTCCTACGAGCAGTACTTC
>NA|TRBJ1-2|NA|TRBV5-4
CASSGTGYDSYGYTF
TGTGCCAGCAGCGGAACAGGCTATGACTCCTATGGCTACACCTTC
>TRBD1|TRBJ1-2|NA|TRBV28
CASREDRVSYGYTF
TGTGCCAGCAGGGAGGACAGGGTTAGCTATGGCTACACCTTC
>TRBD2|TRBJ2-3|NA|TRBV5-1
CASSWGTRTTDTQYF
TGCGCCAGCAGCTGGGGGACTAGAACGACAGATACGCAGTATTTT
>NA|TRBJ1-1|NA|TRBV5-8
CASSLLGATADTEAFF
TGTGCCAGCAGCTTGTTAGGGGCTACGGCCGACACTGAAGCTTTCTTT
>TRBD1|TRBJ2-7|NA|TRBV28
CASSFQGVSYEQYF
TGTGCCAGCAGTTTTCAGGGGGTGTCCTACGAGCAGTACTTC
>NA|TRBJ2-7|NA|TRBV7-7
CASRNGTPPAPCYEQYF
TGTGCTAGCAGAAACGGGACACCCCCCGCGCCATGCTACGAGCAGTACTTC
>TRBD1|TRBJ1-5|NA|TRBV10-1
CASRETGVGCQPQHF
TGCGCCAGCAGAGAGACAGGGGTGGGGTGTCAGCCCCAGCATTTT
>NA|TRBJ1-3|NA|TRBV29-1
CSVDTGSGNTIYF
TGCAGCGTAGACACAGGGTCTGGAAACACCATATATTTT
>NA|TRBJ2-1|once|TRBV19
CASSIREYNEQFF
TGTGCCAGTAGTATTCGGGAGTACAATGAGCAGTTCTTC
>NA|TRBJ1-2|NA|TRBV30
CAWRSGEDYGYTF
TGTGCCTGGAGGTCCGGAGAAGACTATGGCTACACCTTC
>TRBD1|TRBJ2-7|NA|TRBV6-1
CASSESTGAPYEQYF
TGTGCCAGCAGTGAATCGACAGGGGCGCCCTACGAGCAGTACTTC
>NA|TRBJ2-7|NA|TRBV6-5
CASSYERTAYEQYF
TGTGCCAGCAGTTACGAGAGGACAGCTTACGAGCAGTACTTC
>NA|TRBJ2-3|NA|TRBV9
CASSVGSAFTDTQYF
TGTGCCAGCAGCGTAGGGTCAGCGTTCACAGATACGCAGTATTTT
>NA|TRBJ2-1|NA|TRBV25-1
CASSYGYEQFF
TGTGCCAGCAGTTACGGGTATGAGCAGTTCTTC
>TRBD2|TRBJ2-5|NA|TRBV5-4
CASSPGLAGIQETQYF
TGTGCCAGCAGCCCCGGACTAGCGGGGATACAAGAGACCCAGTACTTC
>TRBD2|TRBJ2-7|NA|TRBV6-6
CASSYSQSGTYEQYF
TGTGCCAGCAGTTACTCACAGAGCGGGACCTACGAGCAGTACTTC
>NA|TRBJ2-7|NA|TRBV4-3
CASSQEAVSEQYF
TGCGCCAGCAGCCAAGAGGCAGTCTCCGAGCAGTACTTC
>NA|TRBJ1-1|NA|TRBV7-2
CASSLRWGGTEAFF
TGTGCCAGCAGCTTAAGGTGGGGGGGAACTGAAGCTTTCTTT
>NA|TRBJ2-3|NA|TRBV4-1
CASSQLSDTQYF
TGCGCCAGCAGCCAGTTATCAGATACGCAGTATTTT
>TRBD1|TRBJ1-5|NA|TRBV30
CAWSDLGQTDQPQHF
TGTGCCTGGAGTGATCTGGGACAGACTGATCAGCCCCAGCATTTT
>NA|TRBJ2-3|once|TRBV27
CASSRTYGSDTQYF
TGTGCCAGCAGCCGTACCTACGGTTCAGATACGCAGTATTTT
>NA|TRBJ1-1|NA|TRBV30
CAWSPTENTEAFF
TGTGCCTGGAGTCCCACAGAGAACACTGAAGCTTTCTTT
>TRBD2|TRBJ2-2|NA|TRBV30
CAWSDLTSGRGNGELFF
TGTGCCTGGAGTGATTTGACGAGCGGGAGGGGCAACGGGGAGCTGTTTTTT
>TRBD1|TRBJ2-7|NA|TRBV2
CATTHRGDEQYF
TGTGCCACCACCCACAGGGGAGACGAGCAGTACTTC
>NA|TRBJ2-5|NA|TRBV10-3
CAISDLIGGQETQYF
TGTGCCATCAGTGATTTAATAGGGGGCCAAGAGACCCAGTACTTC
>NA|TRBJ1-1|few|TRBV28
CASSEQQGMDTEAFF
TGTGCCAGCAGTGAACAACAGGGAATGGACACTGAAGCTTTCTTT
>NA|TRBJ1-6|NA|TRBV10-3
CAISESGGRFSPLHF
TGTGCCATCAGTGAGTCGGGGGGGAGATTCTCACCCCTCCACTTT
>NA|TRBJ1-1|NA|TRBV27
CASSSPTGTEAFF
TGTGCCAGCAGCAGCCCCACGGGAACTGAAGCTTTCTTT
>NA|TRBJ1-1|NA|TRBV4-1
CASSQESRNTEAFF
TGCGCCAGCAGCCAAGAATCTAGGAACACTGAAGCTTTCTTT
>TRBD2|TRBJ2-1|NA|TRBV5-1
CASSLRGLVNDEQFF
TGCGCCAGCAGCTTGAGGGGACTAGTTAACGATGAGCAGTTCTTC
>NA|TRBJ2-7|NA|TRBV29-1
CSVAAQYEQYF
TGCAGCGTCGCGGCCCAATACGAGCAGTACTTC
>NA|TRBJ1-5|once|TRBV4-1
CASSQVQPLRQPQHF
TGCGCCAGCAGCCAAGTTCAACCTCTCAGGCAGCCCCAGCATTTT
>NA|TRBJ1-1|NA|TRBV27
CASSLADTGTEAFF
TGTGCCAGCAGTTTAGCGGATACGGGCACTGAAGCTTTCTTT
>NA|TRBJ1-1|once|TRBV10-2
CASSDQVGGNTEAFF
TGCGCCAGCAGTGACCAGGTGGGAGGGAACACTGAAGCTTTCTTT
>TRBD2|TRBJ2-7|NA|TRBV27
CASRTSEPYEQYF
TGTGCCAGTCGGACTAGCGAACCCTACGAGCAGTACTTC
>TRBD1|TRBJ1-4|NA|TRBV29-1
CSVEQGDEKLFF
TGCAGCGTGGAACAGGGGGACGAAAAACTGTTTTTT
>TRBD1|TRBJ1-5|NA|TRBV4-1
CASSPYGTGGEGPQHF
TGCGCCAGCAGCCCGTATGGGACAGGGGGCGAGGGTCCCCAGCATTTT
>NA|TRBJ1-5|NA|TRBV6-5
CASSLRENQPQHF
TGTGCCAGCAGTCTCCGGGAGAATCAGCCCCAGCATTTT
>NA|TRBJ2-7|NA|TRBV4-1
CASSQERWGGLEQYF
TGCGCCAGCAGCCAAGAGCGTTGGGGAGGACTCGAGCAGTACTTC
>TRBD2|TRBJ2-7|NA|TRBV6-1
CASSGSGHSYEQYF
TGTGCCAGCAGTGGTAGCGGGCACTCCTACGAGCAGTACTTC
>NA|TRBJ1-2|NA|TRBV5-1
CASSLATSYGYTF
TGCGCCAGCAGCTTGGCCACGAGCTATGGCTACACCTTC
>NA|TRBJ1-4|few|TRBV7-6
CASSLALETNEKLFF
TGTGCCAGCAGCTTGGCCCTGGAGACTAATGAAAAACTGTTTTTT
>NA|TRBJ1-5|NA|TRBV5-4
CAGSLGGGGYNQPQHF
TGTGCCGGCAGCTTGGGGGGGGGCGGCTACAATCAGCCCCAGCATTTT
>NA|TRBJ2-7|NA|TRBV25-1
CASDRSQAYEQYF
TGTGCCAGCGACAGGAGCCAGGCCTACGAGCAGTACTTC